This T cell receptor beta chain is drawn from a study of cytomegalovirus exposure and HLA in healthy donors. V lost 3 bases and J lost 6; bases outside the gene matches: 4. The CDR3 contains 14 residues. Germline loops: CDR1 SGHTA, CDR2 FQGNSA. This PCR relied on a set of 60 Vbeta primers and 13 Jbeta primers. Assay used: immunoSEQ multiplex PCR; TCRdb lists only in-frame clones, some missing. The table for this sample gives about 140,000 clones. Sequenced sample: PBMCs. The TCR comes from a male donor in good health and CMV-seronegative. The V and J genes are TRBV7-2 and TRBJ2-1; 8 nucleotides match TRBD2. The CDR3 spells CASSLGGGPNEQFF. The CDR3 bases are TGTGCCAGCAGCTTGGGCGGGGGGCCCAATGAGCAGTTCTTC.